A selection of T cell receptor beta chains follows, all from one sample in a study of radiotherapy plus CTLA-4 blockade in lung cancer. This table comes from immunoSEQ multiplex PCR, and its TCRdb copy is limited to in-frame clones, with some not included. The sample holds approximately 60,000 clones, approximately 77% seen once. This specimen was peripheral blood, taken from a patient treated with radiotherapy plus ipilimumab. Source of these receptors: a human donor with non-small cell lung cancer who had a complete response to radiotherapy plus ipilimumab. The CDR3 runs from the conserved cysteine through the conserved F or W. The D gene is left open where the match is weak. Not all rows give a size; the values are once, few, many and, for expanded clones, a class.

>TRBV5-8|.|.|TRBJ2-1
CASSLGLKRAAYNEQFF
TGTGCCAGCAGCTTGGGTCTTAAGAGGGCGGCCTACAATGAGCAGTTCTTC
>TRBV2|.|.|TRBJ1-1
CASSEEVGGWGEAFF
TGTGCCAGCAGTGAAGAGGTCGGGGGGTGGGGTGAAGCTTTCTTT
>TRBV27|.|TRBD2|TRBJ2-1
CASATSGRGVNEQFF
TGTGCCAGCGCTACTAGCGGGCGAGGGGTCAATGAGCAGTTCTTC
>TRBV4-1|once|TRBD1|TRBJ1-1
CASSQEGTGGEAFF
TGCGCCAGCAGCCAAGAGGGGACAGGGGGCGAGGCTTTCTTT
>TRBV6-1|.|TRBD1|TRBJ1-5
CASSGEQGDGNQPQHF
TGTGCCAGCAGTGGGGAACAGGGGGACGGCAATCAGCCCCAGCATTTT
>TRBV6-4|few|TRBD2|TRBJ2-1
CASKTSGRATNNEQFF
TGTGCCAGCAAGACTAGCGGGAGGGCCACCAACAATGAGCAGTTCTTC
>TRBV18|.|TRBD1|TRBJ2-5
CASSRVQRGLIEETQYF
TGTGCCAGCTCGAGGGTTCAAAGGGGGCTGATAGAAGAGACCCAGTACTTC
>TRBV19|few|TRBD1|TRBJ1-2
CASSITGQGVGGYTF
TGTGCCAGTAGTATAACCGGACAGGGTGTAGGCGGCTACACCTTC
>TRBV18|once|.|TRBJ2-5
CASSPARQGQETQYF
TGTGCCAGCTCACCAGCGCGTCAGGGTCAAGAGACCCAGTACTTC
>TRBV27|few|.|TRBJ2-2
CASSLAGSGELFF
TGTGCCAGCAGTTTAGCGGGGTCCGGGGAGCTGTTTTTT